This TCR beta chain was recovered during a study of cytotoxic CD8 clonotypes in ibrutinib-treated CLL. As for the study in general: Responses comprised around 24 partial and 2 complete; at median roughly 66 months, roughly 14 remained remitted and approximately twelve progressed.

Of note for this clone: Its target is unknown.

The TCR beta libraries used about 2 micrograms of genomic DNA that came from cryopreserved PBMCs. Notes on the study in general: Exceeding age-matched healthy donors, baseline clonality also tracked the counts of circulating CD8+ T cells.

This CDR3 spans 12 amino acids. The ends were cut back, 4 bases at V and 2 bases at J, with 4 bases in the middle. Germline assignment: CDR1 LNHDA and CDR2 SQIVND (reference sequence). Assay used: immunoSEQ multiplex PCR; TCRdb lists only in-frame clones, some missing. Among 50,000 to 70,000 clones listed, 50% to 70% were seen once. The chain combines TRBV19 with TRBJ2-3; D is unresolved. Source: PBMCs, taken at disease progression, from a patient treated with ibrutinib. The receptor was derived from a human donor with chronic lymphocytic leukemia. The CDR3 spells CASSRLTDTQYF. Written as DNA, the CDR3 is TGTGCCAGTAGTAGACTCACAGATACGCAGTATTTT.